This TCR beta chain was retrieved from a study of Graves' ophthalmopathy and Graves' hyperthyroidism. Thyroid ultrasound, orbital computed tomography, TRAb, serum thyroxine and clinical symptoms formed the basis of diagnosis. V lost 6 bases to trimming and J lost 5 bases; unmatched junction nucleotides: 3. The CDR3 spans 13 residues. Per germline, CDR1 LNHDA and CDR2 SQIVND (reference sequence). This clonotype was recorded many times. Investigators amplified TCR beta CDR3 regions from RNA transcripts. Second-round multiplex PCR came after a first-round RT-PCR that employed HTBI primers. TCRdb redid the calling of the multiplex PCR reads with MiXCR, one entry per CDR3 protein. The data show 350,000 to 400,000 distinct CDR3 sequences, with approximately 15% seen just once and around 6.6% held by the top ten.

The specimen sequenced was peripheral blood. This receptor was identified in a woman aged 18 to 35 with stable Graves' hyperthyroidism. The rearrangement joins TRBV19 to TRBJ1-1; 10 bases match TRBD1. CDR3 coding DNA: TGTGCCAGTAGGGACAGGGGGGAGACTGAAGCTTTCTTT. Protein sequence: CASRDRGETEAFF.